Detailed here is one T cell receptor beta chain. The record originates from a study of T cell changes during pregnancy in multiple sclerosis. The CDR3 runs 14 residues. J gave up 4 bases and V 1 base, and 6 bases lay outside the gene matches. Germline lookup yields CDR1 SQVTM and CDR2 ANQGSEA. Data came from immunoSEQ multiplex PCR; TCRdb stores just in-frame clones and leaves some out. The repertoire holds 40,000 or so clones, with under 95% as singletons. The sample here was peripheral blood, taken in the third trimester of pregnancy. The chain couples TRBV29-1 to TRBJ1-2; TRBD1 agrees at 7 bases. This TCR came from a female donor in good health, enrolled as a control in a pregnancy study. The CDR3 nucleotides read TGCAGCGTTGAAGGGGACAGCGTGGGCTATGGCTACACCTTC. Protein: CSVEGDSVGYGYTF.